This TCR beta chain was retrieved from a study of Ad26.COV2.S vaccination and SARS-CoV-2 variants. Study observations and caveats: Substantial breadth in spike-specific CD8+ and CD4+ T cell responses was reportedly seen after vaccination. People who got the vaccine or the placebo had similar non-spike TCR breadth. Those who received the vaccine showed greater spike-specific TCR breadth than those given placebo.

This clone occurred once. As yet, its antigen is unknown. Germline V gene data show CDR1 as LGHNT and CDR2 as FRNRAP. V was shortened by 1 base and J by 5 bases, with 8 bases between the two germline ends. The CDR3 covers 13 residues. The treatment: roughly 18 received Ad26.COV2.S at low or high dose, single or two shots; about 5 received placebo; per-sample allocation not given. Repertoires come from day 63 after the first vaccine or placebo injection. TCRdb's copy holds only in-frame clones and misses some; the assay was immunoSEQ multiplex PCR. The sample has some 300,000 clones, roughly 80% seen once.

The material was peripheral blood, obtained in a trial of Ad26.COV2.S vaccine versus placebo. The source of this sequence is a person between 18 and 65 years old who received the Ad26.COV2.S COVID-19 vaccine or a placebo. The chain employs TRBV12-5 and TRBJ2-5, with D possibly called TRBD1 or TRBD2 (5 bases each). CDR3 bases: TGTGCTAGTGGTTTGGATGAGGGGGAGACCCAGTACTTC. It is translated as CASGLDEGETQYF.